These 29 T cell receptor beta chains originate from one sample sequenced in a study of cytomegalovirus exposure and HLA in healthy donors (dated by TCRdb to 2015 to 2018). The library was obtained by the immunoSEQ multiplex PCR assay. Drawn from immuneACCESS, this table holds only the in-frame rearrangements with V and J called that TCRdb kept. Clones are partly lost; checked studies trace under half to an unresolved V gene and leave the rest unexplained. The sample table contains around 60,000 clones; only one count was recorded for under 95% of them. The ten largest clonotypes hold over 1% of the sample. The source material was PBMCs. Source of these receptors: a woman under 30 in good health and CMV-seronegative.

This chain connects TRBV28 to TRBJ2-7, with 7 positions matching TRBD1. V lost 3 bases to trimming and J lost 1 base; unmatched junction nucleotides: 3. Per germline, CDR1 MDHEN and CDR2 SYDVKM. The CDR3 is made up of 14 amino acids. In DNA, the CDR3 is TGTGCCAGCAGTTTCGTGGACAGGTCCTACGAGCAGTACTTC. Amino acid sequence: CASSFVDRSYEQYF. The full variable domain, rest sourced from reference TRBV28 and TRBJ2-7, is DVKVTQSSRYLVKRTGEKVFLECVQDMDHENMFWYRQDPGLGLRLIYFSYDVKMKEKGDIPEGYSVSREKKERFSLILESASTNQTSMYLCASSFVDRSYEQYFGPGTRLTVT.

This clone was seen only once. This chain's CDR3 is CASSPTSDRGLYNEQFF. The CDR3 nucleotides read TGTGCCAGCAGCCCGACCTCCGATAGGGGACTCTACAATGAGCAGTTCTTC. The chain uses TRBV7-6 and TRBJ2-1; possibly TRBD2 for D (6 bases). Germline V gene lookup returns CDR1 SGHVS and CDR2 FNYEAQ. V was cut by 5 bases and J by 3 bases, with 20 bases left in between. The CDR3 is 17 residues long.

V usage is TRBV11-2 and J usage is TRBJ2-6, with D possibly TRBD2 on 5 matching bases. The CDR3 is 14 amino acids. The germline V gene encodes CDR1 SGHAT and CDR2 FQNNGV. Trimming pared 11 bases from V and 2 bases from J, leaving 13 bases between. The CDR3 nucleotides read TGTGCCGTTCGTCGGGGTGCTGGGGCCAACGTCCTGACTTTC. Its translation is CAVRRGAGANVLTF.

This rearrangement joins TRBV28 to TRBJ1-5; D perhaps matches TRBD1 (5 bases). The CDR3 has 17 amino acids. Germline V gene sequence: CDR1 MDHEN, CDR2 SYDVKM. V lost 3 bases and J lost 0, with 15 bases in between. This chain's CDR3 is CASSFAGTSYSNQPQHF. The CDR3 DNA reads as TGTGCCAGCAGTTTCGCGGGGACGTCTTATAGCAATCAGCCCCAGCATTTT. The full variable domain, its missing parts supplied by reference TRBV28 and TRBJ1-5, is DVKVTQSSRYLVKRTGEKVFLECVQDMDHENMFWYRQDPGLGLRLIYFSYDVKMKEKGDIPEGYSVSREKKERFSLILESASTNQTSMYLCASSFAGTSYSNQPQHFGDGTRLSIL.

The rearrangement joins TRBV11-3 to TRBJ2-3; 13 positions agree with TRBD2. Trimming cost V 2 bases and J 4 bases; bases outside gene matches: 6. This CDR3 has 17 residues. Germline CDR1 is SGHNT and CDR2 is YENEEA. The CDR3 loop is CASSLLTSGGAADTQYF. DNA of the CDR3: TGTGCCAGCAGCTTACTTACTAGCGGGGGGGCCGCAGATACGCAGTATTTT.

V gene TRBV4-2 combines with J gene TRBJ1-4; TRBD1 agrees at 7 bases. This CDR3 is 16 amino acids long. Trimming at V came to 1 base and at J to 4 bases, leaving 6 bases not matched to a gene. Germline loops: CDR1 LGHNA, CDR2 YNFKEQ. The CDR3 DNA is TGTGCCAGCAGCCAAGTCCATGGGACAGATAATGAAAAACTGTTTTTT. This codes for CASSQVHGTDNEKLFF.

J is TRBJ1-1 and V is TRBV7-3, with TRBD1 matching over 7 bases. The V segment lost 4 bases and the J segment 3 bases; nucleotides outside the gene matches: 2. The CDR3 is 13 residues long. CDR1 and CDR2 (germline): SGHTA, FQGTGA. CDR3: CASSWDRYTEAFF. For the CDR3, the DNA is TGTGCCAGCAGCTGGGACAGATACACTGAAGCTTTCTTT.

The chain uses TRBV7-9 and TRBJ1-1, with 7 bases that match TRBD1. The germline V gene encodes CDR1 SEHNR and CDR2 FQNEAQ (reference sequence). The J segment lost 2 bases and the V segment lost 5 bases, leaving 8 bases of the junction unmatched. This CDR3 region has 15 residues. CDR3 nucleotide sequence: TGTGCCAGCAGCACTCGGGACAGTCACAACACTGAAGCTTTCTTT. This translates into CASSTRDSHNTEAFF.

The rearrangement uses TRBV7-2 and TRBJ1-5, with 9 bases matching TRBD1. J lost 6 bases, V lost 2 bases, and 2 bases had no gene match. The germline V gene has CDR1 SGHTA and CDR2 FQGNSA. CDR3 length: 14 amino acids. CDR3 coding DNA: TGTGCCAGCAGCTTAACAGGGGGCCTTCAGCCCCAGCATTTT. Its translation is CASSLTGGLQPQHF.

This chain links TRBV10-2 with TRBJ1-1, with 7 bases lining up with TRBD1. Germline assignment: CDR1 WSHSY and CDR2 SAAADI. The CDR3 consists of 13 residues. Trimming removed 10 bases from V and 5 bases from J; junction bases left unmatched: 10. The DNA for the CDR3 is TGCGCCACCCGGACAGGCACCGGGACTGAAGCTTTCTTT. This translates into CATRTGTGTEAFF.

The genes are TRBV6-6 and TRBJ1-5; the D is unclear. CDR3 size: 12 residues. Germline loops: CDR1 MNHNY, CDR2 SVGAGI (reference sequence). V lost 8 bases and J lost 2, with 7 bases in between. CDR3: CASRQGNQPQHF. CDR3 DNA: TGTGCCAGCCGGCAGGGCAATCAGCCCCAGCATTTT.

The chain uses TRBV14 and TRBJ2-1, with TRBD2 identical over 7 bases. This CDR3 has 16 amino acids. CDR1 is SGHDN and CDR2 is FVKESK in the germline V gene. V shed 3 bases and J 2 bases; nucleotides not matched to a gene: 7. CDR3 DNA sequence: TGTGCCAGCAGCCATACTAACGGGGGGACCTACAATGAGCAGTTCTTC. It specifies CASSHTNGGTYNEQFF.

This sequence joins TRBV19 and TRBJ2-7, with 8 bases lining up with TRBD1. Germline CDR1 LNHDA, CDR2 SQIVND (reference sequence). V was clipped by 10 bases and J by 2 bases; unmatched bases: 7. The CDR3 contains 13 residues. The CDR3 here is CATSAGQAYEQYF. CDR3 coding DNA: TGTGCCACCTCGGCGGGACAGGCCTACGAGCAGTACTTC.

V is TRBV6-1 and J is TRBJ2-4; D may be TRBD2 (5 bases). CDR1 MNHNS and CDR2 SASEGT come from the germline V gene. The V and J ends lost 2 bases and 9 bases respectively, with 17 bases between them. This CDR3 is built from 15 residues. CDR3 protein: CASSESEGEVTIQYF. Here the CDR3 DNA reads TGTGCCAGCAGTGAATCTGAGGGTGAGGTGACCATTCAGTACTTC.

This sequence joins TRBV5-1 and TRBJ1-1, with 12 positions matching TRBD1. This CDR3 contains 14 residues. CDR1 SGHRS and CDR2 YFSETQ come from the germline V gene. V was pared by 4 bases and J by 7 bases, with 5 bases of the junction left unmatched. The CDR3 sequence: CASSGTGGGGEAFF. The CDR3 DNA reads as TGCGCCAGCAGCGGGACAGGGGGCGGGGGTGAAGCTTTCTTT.

This clone was found a few times. The rearrangement uses TRBV27 and TRBJ2-7, with TRBD1 matching 11 bases. Looked up from germline, CDR1 is MNHEY and CDR2 is SMNVEV (reference sequence). J gave up 3 bases and V 5 bases, and 3 bases lay outside the gene matches. The CDR3 length is 14 residues. The CDR3 DNA reads as TGTGCCAGCAGTACCGGGACAGGGGGCTACGAGCAGTACTTC. This sequence encodes CASSTGTGGYEQYF.

V gene TRBV28 combines with J gene TRBJ1-5; a weak D match, TRBD1 (5 bases). V lost 3 bases and J lost 4, with 13 bases in between. Germline CDR1 is MDHEN and CDR2 is SYDVKM. CDR3 length: 15 residues. For the CDR3, the DNA is TGTGCCAGCAGTTTGAAGGGGTTCGGAAATCAGCCCCAGCATTTT. It specifies CASSLKGFGNQPQHF. The variable domain in full, completed from reference TRBV28 and TRBJ1-5, reads DVKVTQSSRYLVKRTGEKVFLECVQDMDHENMFWYRQDPGLGLRLIYFSYDVKMKEKGDIPEGYSVSREKKERFSLILESASTNQTSMYLCASSLKGFGNQPQHFGDGTRLSIL.

The V call is TRBV9, the J call TRBJ2-2, with 12 bases aligning to TRBD2. The trim removed 3 bases at V and 0 bases at J, leaving 9 bases unmatched. The CDR3 covers 19 residues. CDR1 SGDLS and CDR2 YYNGEE come from the germline V gene. DNA for the CDR3: TGTGCCAGCAGCGGATTGGGACTAGCGGGTACCCCGAACACCGGGGAGCTGTTTTTT. This gives the protein CASSGLGLAGTPNTGELFF.

The CDR3 DNA is TGTGCCAGCAGCGACACTCGGACTAGCGCTAGCACAGATACGCAGTATTTT. Its protein is CASSDTRTSASTDTQYF. The V gene is TRBV5-8, the J gene TRBJ2-3; 9 bases fit TRBD2. V lost 4 bases and J lost 0; bases outside the gene matches: 9. The germline gives CDR1 SGHTS, CDR2 YDEGEE. The CDR3 covers 17 residues.

The V and J genes are TRBV5-4 and TRBJ1-4; D might be TRBD1 (5 bases). Trimming left V 4 bases short and J 0 bases short, with 10 bases between. The CDR3 contains 15 residues. Per the germline V gene, CDR1 is SGHNT and CDR2 is YYREEE (reference sequence). CDR3: CASSPTGATNEKLFF. The CDR3 DNA reads as TGTGCCAGCAGCCCAACAGGAGCAACTAATGAAAAACTGTTTTTT.

This clone turned up a few times. The chain combines TRBV7-3 with TRBJ2-7; maybe TRBD1 (5 bases). The CDR3 is made up of 15 amino acids. The germline V gene encodes CDR1 SGHTA and CDR2 FQGTGA. V was shortened by 1 base and J by 5 bases, with 15 bases between the two germline ends. The CDR3: CASSLIPGSVDEQYF. The CDR3 bases are TGTGCCAGCAGCTTAATCCCAGGGTCGGTGGACGAGCAGTACTTC.

The chain employs TRBV6-4 and TRBJ2-1; a possible D gene is TRBD1 (5 bases). CDR1 is MRHNA and CDR2 is SNTAGT in the germline V gene. Trimming took 8 bases from V and 6 from J, leaving 11 bases between them. This CDR3 is built from 12 residues. The DNA for the CDR3 is TGTGCCAGCTCTAACAGGAGCAATGAGCAGTTCTTC. Amino acid sequence: CASSNRSNEQFF.

The gene calls are TRBV5-1 and TRBJ1-4, with D possibly matching TRBD1 (5 bases). This CDR3 is built from 14 residues. Trimming shortened V by 7 bases and J by 8 bases, and 18 bases separated the two germline ends. Germline CDR1 reads SGHRS; CDR2 reads YFSETQ. CDR3 DNA: TGCGCCAGCCAACGTAGGGGAAAGGGAGAAAAACTGTTTTTT. Residues: CASQRRGKGEKLFF.

The chain recombines TRBV28 with TRBJ1-1; D is undetermined. Trimming removed 7 bases at V and 0 bases at J, with 12 bases between. The CDR3 totals 14 residues. Germline CDR1 reads MDHEN; CDR2 reads SYDVKM. The CDR3 nucleotides read TGTGCCAGCATTCTGAGAGGCATGAACACTGAAGCTTTCTTT. This codes for CASILRGMNTEAFF.

This clone has a handful of counts. The chain joins TRBV28 to TRBJ1-3; 8 nucleotides align to TRBD1. Germline V lookup: CDR1 MDHEN, CDR2 SYDVKM. Trimming at V came to 4 bases and at J to 3 bases, leaving 5 bases not matched to a gene. The CDR3 covers 15 residues. Here the CDR3 DNA reads TGTGCCAGCAGTTCCAAGACAGGGGTTGGAAACACCATATATTTT. Protein sequence: CASSSKTGVGNTIYF.

As regards this clone: In the same sample, other DNA sequences code for this CDR3. This chain joins TRBV27 and TRBJ1-5; D possibly corresponds to TRBD1 (6 bases). This CDR3 has 15 amino acids. Per germline, CDR1 MNHEY and CDR2 SMNVEV (reference sequence). The V end lost 2 bases, the J end lost 6 bases, and 14 bases lay between the germline ends. The CDR3 loop reads CASSLRAGDLQPQHF. The DNA of the CDR3 is TGTGCCAGCAGTTTACGGGCAGGGGATCTTCAGCCCCAGCATTTT.

The rearrangement uses TRBV6-5 and TRBJ1-2; D is uncertain. Trimming removed 6 bases from V and 8 bases from J, with 19 bases in between. This CDR3 has 14 residues. In germline, CDR1 is MNHEY, CDR2 SVGAGI. CDR3 region: CASRLNTRQAGYTF. CDR3 bases: TGTGCCAGCAGACTTAACACCCGGCAGGCGGGCTACACCTTC.

This chain joins TRBV19 and TRBJ1-2; the D gene is possibly TRBD1 (6 bases). From germline, CDR1 is LNHDA and CDR2 SQIVND (reference sequence). The CDR3 loop spans 14 amino acids. Trimming cost V 9 bases and J 4 bases, with 18 bases left between them. This CDR3 is CASRNRVPRYGYTF. The DNA for the CDR3 is TGTGCCAGCAGAAACAGGGTTCCGCGCTATGGCTACACCTTC.

The chain combines TRBV6-5 with TRBJ2-7, with D uncertain. The length of the CDR3 is 13 residues. Germline lookup yields CDR1 MNHEY and CDR2 SVGAGI. V was pared by 2 bases and J by 0 bases, with 5 bases between. Written as DNA, the CDR3 is TGTGCCAGCAGTTACCGTATCTCCTACGAGCAGTACTTC. Amino acids: CASSYRISYEQYF.